What follows describes a single TCR beta chain. The record originates from a study of cytomegalovirus exposure and HLA in healthy donors. A multiplex PCR was run with 60 Vbeta primers and 13 Jbeta primers. Clones were read by immunoSEQ multiplex PCR, and TCRdb kept only the in-frame ones, dropping some. This sample's table has approximately 120,000 clones. The V and J ends lost 3 bases and 5 bases, in that order; junction bases with no gene match: 7. The germline gives CDR1 SGHRS, CDR2 YFSETQ. This CDR3 spans 14 amino acids. Sequencing was done on a sample of PBMCs. This TCR was recovered from a man younger than 35 in good health and CMV-seronegative. The chain has TRBV5-1 and TRBJ1-1; TRBD1 matches 7 bases. CDR3 sequence (DNA): TGCGCCAGCAGCTCACCGGGACAGATAACTGAAGCTTTCTTT. Translated, it gives CASSSPGQITEAFF.